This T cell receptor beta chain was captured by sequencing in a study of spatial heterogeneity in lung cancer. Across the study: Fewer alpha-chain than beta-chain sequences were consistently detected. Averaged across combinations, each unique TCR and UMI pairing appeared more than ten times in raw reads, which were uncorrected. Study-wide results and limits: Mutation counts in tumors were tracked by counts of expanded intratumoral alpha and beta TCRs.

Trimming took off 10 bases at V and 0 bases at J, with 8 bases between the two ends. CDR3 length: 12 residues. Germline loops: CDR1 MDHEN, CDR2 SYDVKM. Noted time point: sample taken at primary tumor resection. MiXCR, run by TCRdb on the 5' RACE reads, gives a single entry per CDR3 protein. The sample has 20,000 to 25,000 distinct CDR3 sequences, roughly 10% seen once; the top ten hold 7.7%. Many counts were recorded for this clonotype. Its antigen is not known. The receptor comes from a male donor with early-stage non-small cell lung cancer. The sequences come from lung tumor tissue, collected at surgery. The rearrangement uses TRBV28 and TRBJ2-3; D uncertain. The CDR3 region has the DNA TGTGCCACTGGGCTCAGCACAGATACGCAGTATTTT. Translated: CATGLSTDTQYF.